This TCR beta chain comes out of a study of CD8 T cells in ankylosing spondylitis. This clonotype was seen repeatedly, ten times or more. Germline V CDR1 and CDR2: LNHDA, SQIVND (reference sequence). Trimming removed 3 bases from V and 3 bases from J, with 9 bases in between. The CDR3 covers 13 residues. TCRdb recomputed calls from the 5' RACE reads with MiXCR, one row per CDR3 protein. The data contain approximately 39,000 distinct CDR3 sequences, 11% of them singletons. The source material was synovial fluid, either unsorted or a sorted T cell fraction (not recorded which). This receptor was taken from a male donor with ankylosing spondylitis. The chain uses TRBV19 and TRBJ2-7; D remains ambiguous. The CDR3 sequence: CASSISPNYEQYF. The CDR3 coding sequence is TGTGCCAGTAGTATTTCTCCTAACTACGAGCAGTACTTC. The complete variable domain, with remaining parts taken from reference TRBV19 and TRBJ2-7, reads DGGITQSPKYLFRKEGQNVTLSCEQNLNHDAMYWYRQDPGQGLRLIYYSQIVNDFQKGDIAEGYSVSREKKESFPLTVTSAQKNPTAFYLCASSISPNYEQYFGPGTRLTVT.